The T cell receptor (beta chain) under discussion was sequenced for a study of cytomegalovirus exposure and HLA in healthy donors (dated by TCRdb to 2016 to 2017). General notes on the study: According to an earlier analysis of 550 to 700 of the donors, some 180 million T cells yielded 95 million to 140 million unique TCR beta sequences and about 280 Gb of sequence data. An early release covering over 500 HLA-typed donors comprised 300 to 350 gigabases of sequencing data and some 79 million unique TCR sequences. Of the roughly 400 genotyped donors, 70% to 90% were placed in the genetic ancestry cluster associated with self-reported Caucasian donors. The study aimed to test whether cataloging public T cell receptors could reveal signatures of past pathogen exposure. Using immunosequencing, the study profiled T cell repertoires from some 670 subjects and related those repertoires to cytomegalovirus serostatus. Besides the first cohort of roughly 700 subjects, a separate validation cohort made up of 120 different subjects was used. To predict cytomegalovirus infection status, the study combined high-throughput TCR immunosequencing, statistical association of individual TCRs with disease status, and machine learning. In a later analysis, previously published TCR beta repertoires from 550 to 700 donors were re-analyzed and high-resolution HLA genotyping was added so that TCR occurrence patterns could be studied. Rather than using new phenotypic data, the later analysis identified candidate immune exposures from TCR beta sequences and from how often those sequences occurred across donors. To decide whether each TCR beta V gene segment behaved as functional or pseudogenic, an earlier analysis of some 600 of the donors relied on high-throughput TCR beta sequencing. Donor age, sex, ethnicity and CMV serostatus were collected together with the repertoire data. A later genetic analysis used genome-wide SNP genotypes for about three fifths of the 666 donors, treating that subset as a discovery cohort. Every repertoire in the discovery cohort had been generated on one and the same sequencing platform. HLA typing covered class I and class II loci at four-digit resolution. Typing coverage differed by locus: A, B, C, DRB1 and DQB1 were typed in about 620-630 donors, DQA1 in roughly 500, DPA1 in over 600, and DPB1 in around 490. Roughly five DR-DQ haplotypes were treated as single units for association and clustering because of strong linkage in the cohort. Among some 410 genotyped donors of the cohort, an average of around 250,000 unique TCR beta nucleotide sequences was sequenced per donor, of which 15% to 20% were non-productive. Overall study outcomes, separate from this receptor: The classifier was reported to diagnose cytomegalovirus status with high specificity and sensitivity in both the original cohort and the validation cohort. A group of highly shared sequence variants was considered likely to be a technical artifact of the sequencing pipeline. Several of the top co-occurrence clusters appeared to be linked to parvovirus B19, influenza, CMV and Epstein-Barr virus, according to a later analysis. Strong co-occurrence of HLA alleles, especially DR and DQ, made assigning TCR associations to individual alleles difficult. HLA typing was unavailable for some donors at each locus, so association tests used only the typed subset. The study gave a list of about 170 TCR beta chains associated with cytomegalovirus. In a later analysis, more than 15,000 TCR beta sequences were associated with specific HLA alleles at a false discovery rate of 0.05. Most TCR sequences were seen in very few donors, while some public TCRs were found in many individuals. In a later genetic analysis, fewer N-insertions in productive TCRs were reported among donors in an Asian-associated ancestry cluster than the roughly 700-donor mean. V-gene and J-gene trimming of TCR beta chains was associated with a missense DCLRE1C variant in a later genetic analysis, and the association was replicated in an independent cohort. Because the 87-base-pair reads could not distinguish some IMGT-functional V segments, including TRBV6-2 and TRBV6-3, those segments were excluded. In vitro tests confirmed that a few of the cytomegalovirus-associated TCR beta chains recognize cytomegalovirus antigens. Only TCR beta chains were sequenced in this cohort, and the absence of alpha or paired-chain data limited detectable features. In an earlier analysis of 450 to 750 of the donors, most TCR beta V segments appeared in productive rearrangements about 87% or about 30% of the time, broadly matching IMGT annotations. The earlier analysis of 587 of the donors excluded seventeen rarely observed V segments, including chromosome 9 orphons, because counts were too low. Correlated functional status among segregating V segments might be attributable to linkage disequilibrium, but an unknown experimental factor could not be ruled out. For the cohort, immune exposure information was limited to CMV serostatus. A further reported finding was that TCR beta sequences accurately predicted the HLA-A and HLA-B alleles for most subjects in the first cohort. The authors suggested that the approach could potentially be extended to other disease states and immunological phenotypes. A later analysis found that most CMV-associated TCR beta chains appeared HLA-restricted, with HLA associations seemingly driven largely by CMV exposure. Sequencing depth was assumed to be roughly uniform across donors in the presence/absence analyses, though that assumption may not hold. In a later analysis, HLA-associated TCR beta chains showed more clonal expansion and lower generation probabilities than non-associated chains that were equally common. In a later analysis, the rate of TCR association differed among HLA loci, with DRB1 alleles having the most associated TCRs and HLA-C alleles having the fewest.

There are 16 amino acids in the CDR3, from cysteine to phenylalanine inclusive. The only DNA kept is the CDR3, 48 bases in frame from the first base. CDR1 SGHDT and CDR2 YYEEEE were looked up in the germline V gene. The germline V end is reduced by 3 bases and the J end by 4 bases; junction bases left unmatched: 11. The library was prepared using the immunoSEQ multiplex PCR assay. For the multiplex PCR, a mixture combining 60 forward primers for TCR Vbeta segments and 13 reverse primers for TCR Jbeta segments was used. A multiplex PCR assay on genomic DNA amplified the CDR3 region of rearranged TCR beta genes. Amplified TCR beta libraries were sequenced as 87-base-pair reads on the Illumina HiSeq System. The paper's processing steps were these. Across the 700 or so repertoires, a later analysis counted 60 million to 90 million unique TCR beta chains, roughly 11 million of which were shared by at least two donors. Raw reads were error-corrected and collapsed into unique sequences with a nearest-neighbor algorithm that merged closely related sequences to remove PCR and sequencing errors. Alignment of CDR3 sequences to IMGT reference sequences was used to assign V, D and J gene segments. For a sequence to be retained, a match of at least six nucleotides was required to both a V gene segment and a J gene segment. A rearrangement counted as productive if the CDR3 had no stop codons and remained in frame with V and J, and every other rearrangement counted as non-productive. CDR3 was defined according to IMGT convention as the region running from the second conserved V-encoded cysteine to the conserved J-encoded phenylalanine. Sequences without an unambiguous match to a single V gene segment were excluded from the earlier analysis of 587 of the donors. In an earlier analysis of some 590 of the donors, a V segment was called functional when productive rearrangements were above 56.7%, and segregating when the standard deviation between donors exceeded 5%. A statistical classification framework was built for diagnosing cytomegalovirus status from the catalog of TCR beta chain sequences. In a later analysis, TCR nucleotide sequences were compared against IMGT/GENE-DB human TR gene sequences so that V and J genes could be assigned. In a later analysis, CDR3 sequences and most-parsimonious VDJ recombination scenarios were assigned using the TCRdist pipeline. A later analysis defined each TCR beta chain by its CDR3 amino acid sequence plus V-gene family, and excluded reads lacking a unique V-gene family. In a later analysis, fewer than 600 highly shared, low-generation-probability nucleotide sequences were removed to address suspected cross-contamination and a sequencing artifact. In a later analysis, a clonal expansion index for each public chain was calculated from normalized within-repertoire ranks of inferred template counts. Generation probabilities in a later analysis came from a VDJ recombination model fitted to out-of-frame rearrangements, and those results were checked against IGoR. Hypergeometric tests were used in a later analysis to score TCR-TCR, TCR-HLA and TCR-CMV co-occurrence, with a repertoire-size bias correction applied to the TCR pairs. In a later analysis, false discovery rates were estimated by permuting HLA or CMV assignments 20 times. A later analysis grouped co-occurring TCRs with DBSCAN, adding TCRdist sequence similarity when clustering within HLA-allele-positive subsets. Repertoires with fewer than 30,000 or more than 120,000 public chains, plus five repertoires with anomalous nucleotide sharing, were excluded from co-occurrence clustering. This immuneACCESS table, as held by TCRdb, lists in-frame sequences with V and J called but not all clones. Of the missing ones, under half trace to an unresolved V gene in checked studies; the others have no known cause. Clone size and V and J calls were adopted from that table, with D and trimming inferred from the DNA. This sample lists around 150,000 clones; over 70% were detected once. Over 2.5% of the sample comes from the top ten.

In regard to this clone: Its cognate antigen has yet to be identified. No base qualities exist here, and no much larger clone lies one base off it.

The cohort was made up of 500 to 850 healthy bone marrow donors. At the time of sampling, every cohort member was nominally healthy, though immune exposures that went unrecorded were likely present. The donor was CMV seronegative and belonged to the group of around 400 seronegative cohort members. A peripheral blood sample was provided by each donor, and peripheral blood mononuclear cells were used for TCR beta sequencing. The Qiagen DNeasy Blood Extraction Kit was used to extract genomic DNA from the blood cell samples. Sequenced sample: PBMCs. This receptor chain uses TRBV5-6 and TRBJ2-3; 7 central bases correspond to TRBD2. This receptor was obtained from a man aged 35 to 55 in good health and CMV-seronegative. The nucleotide sequence is TGTGCCAGCAGCTGGGGACTACGCGGGAGCGCAGATACGCAGTATTTT. Translated, this is CASSWGLRGSADTQYF.